This T cell receptor (beta chain) was retrieved from a study of blood T cell repertoires in COVID-19. Assay used: immunoSEQ multiplex PCR; TCRdb lists only in-frame clones, some missing. The sample has 95,000 to 100,000 clones, approximately 82% seen once. J was trimmed by 1 base and V by 3 bases; bases with no gene match: 4. CDR3 length: 16 amino acids. Germline CDR1 KGHSH, CDR2 LQKENI. The TCR was taken from a man aged 65 to 85 with acute or convalescent COVID-19. The sequenced sample consisted of peripheral blood. The chain employs TRBV18 and TRBJ2-2, with TRBD1 identical over 8 bases. CDR3 region: CASSPTGARNTGELFF. For the CDR3, the DNA is TGTGCCAGCTCACCGACAGGGGCGAGGAACACCGGGGAGCTGTTTTTT.